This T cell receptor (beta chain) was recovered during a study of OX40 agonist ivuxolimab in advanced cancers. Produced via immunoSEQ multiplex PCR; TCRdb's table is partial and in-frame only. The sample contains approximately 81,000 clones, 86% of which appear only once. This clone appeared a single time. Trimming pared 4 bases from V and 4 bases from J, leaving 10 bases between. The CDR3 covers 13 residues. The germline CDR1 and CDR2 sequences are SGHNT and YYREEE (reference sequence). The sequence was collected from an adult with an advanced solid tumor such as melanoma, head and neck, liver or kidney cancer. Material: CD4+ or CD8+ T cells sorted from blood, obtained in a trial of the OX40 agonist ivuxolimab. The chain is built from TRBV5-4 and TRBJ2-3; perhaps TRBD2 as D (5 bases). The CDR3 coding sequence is TGTGCCAGCAGCCAAATACTAGCAGATACGCAGTATTTT. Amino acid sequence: CASSQILADTQYF.